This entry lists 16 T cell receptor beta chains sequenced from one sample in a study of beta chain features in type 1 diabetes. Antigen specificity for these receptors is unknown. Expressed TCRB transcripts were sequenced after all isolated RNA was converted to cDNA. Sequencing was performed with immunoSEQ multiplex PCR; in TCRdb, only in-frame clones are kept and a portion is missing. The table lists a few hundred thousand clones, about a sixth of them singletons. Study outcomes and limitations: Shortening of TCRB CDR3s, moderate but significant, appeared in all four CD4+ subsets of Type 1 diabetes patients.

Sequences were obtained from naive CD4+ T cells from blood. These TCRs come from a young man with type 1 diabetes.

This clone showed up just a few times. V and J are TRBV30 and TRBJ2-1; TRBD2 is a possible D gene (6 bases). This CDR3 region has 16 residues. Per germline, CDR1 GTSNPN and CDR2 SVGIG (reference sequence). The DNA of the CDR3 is TGTGCTGGGGTTTTTCATAGGAGGGACTCCTACAATGAGCAGTTCTTC. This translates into CAGVFHRRDSYNEQFF.

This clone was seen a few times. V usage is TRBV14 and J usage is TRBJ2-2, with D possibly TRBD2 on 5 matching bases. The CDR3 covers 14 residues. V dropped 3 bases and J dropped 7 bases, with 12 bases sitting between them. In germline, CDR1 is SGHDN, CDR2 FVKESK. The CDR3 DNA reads TGTGCCAGCAGCCAGGTGGACTTCGGCGGGGAGCTGTTTTTT. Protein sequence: CASSQVDFGGELFF.

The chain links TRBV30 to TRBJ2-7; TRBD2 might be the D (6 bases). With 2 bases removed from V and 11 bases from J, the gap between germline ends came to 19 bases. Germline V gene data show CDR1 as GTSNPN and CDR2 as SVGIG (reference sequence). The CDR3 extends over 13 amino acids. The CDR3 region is CAWSSLSGAIEYF. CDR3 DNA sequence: TGTGCCTGGAGTTCCCTTAGCGGAGCAATAGAGTACTTC.

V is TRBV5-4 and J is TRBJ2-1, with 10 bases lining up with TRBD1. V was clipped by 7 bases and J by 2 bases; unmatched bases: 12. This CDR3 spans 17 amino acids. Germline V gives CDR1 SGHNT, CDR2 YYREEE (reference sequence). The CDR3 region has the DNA TGTGCCAGCCTTGACGGGACAGGGGTGTCAGCCTACAATGAGCAGTTCTTC. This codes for CASLDGTGVSAYNEQFF.

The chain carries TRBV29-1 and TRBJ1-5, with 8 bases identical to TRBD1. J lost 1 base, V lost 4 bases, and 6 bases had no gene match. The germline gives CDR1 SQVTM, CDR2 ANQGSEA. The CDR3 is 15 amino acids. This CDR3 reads CSVAARQGSNQPQHF. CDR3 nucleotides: TGCAGCGTTGCCGCCCGACAGGGGAGCAATCAGCCCCAGCATTTT.

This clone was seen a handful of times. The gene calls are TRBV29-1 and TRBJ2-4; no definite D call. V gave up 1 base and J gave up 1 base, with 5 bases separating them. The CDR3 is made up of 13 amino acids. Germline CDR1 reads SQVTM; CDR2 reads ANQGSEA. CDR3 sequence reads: CSVEAQAKNIQYF. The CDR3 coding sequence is TGCAGCGTTGAAGCGCAGGCCAAAAACATTCAGTACTTC.

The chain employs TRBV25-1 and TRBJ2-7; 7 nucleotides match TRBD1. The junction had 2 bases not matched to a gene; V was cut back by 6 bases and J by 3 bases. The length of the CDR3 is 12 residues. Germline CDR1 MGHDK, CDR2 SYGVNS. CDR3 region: CASRGQYYEQYF. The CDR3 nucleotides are TGTGCCAGCAGGGGACAGTACTACGAGCAGTACTTC.

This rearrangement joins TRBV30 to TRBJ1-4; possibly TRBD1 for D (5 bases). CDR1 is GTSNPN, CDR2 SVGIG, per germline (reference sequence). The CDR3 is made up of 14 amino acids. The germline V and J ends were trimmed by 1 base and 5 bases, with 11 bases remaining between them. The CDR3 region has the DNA TGTGCCTGGAGTGGGGGCAGCCTGAATGAAAAACTGTTTTTT. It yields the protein CAWSGGSLNEKLFF.

CDR3 coding DNA: TGCAGTGCTTGGGGGACCTACGAGCAGTACTTC. Amino acid sequence: CSAWGTYEQYF. The chain employs TRBV20-1 and TRBJ2-7; D is possibly TRBD1 or TRBD2 (5 bases each). Germline V gene lookup returns CDR1 DFQATT and CDR2 SNEGSKA (reference sequence). Trimming left V 5 bases short and J 2 bases short, with 7 bases between. The CDR3 is 11 residues long.

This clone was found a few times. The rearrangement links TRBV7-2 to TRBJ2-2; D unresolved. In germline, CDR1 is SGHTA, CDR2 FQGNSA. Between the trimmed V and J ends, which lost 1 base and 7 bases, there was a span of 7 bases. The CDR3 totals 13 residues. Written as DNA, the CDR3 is TGTGCCAGCAGCTTAGAGGGTGGCGGGGAGCTGTTTTTT. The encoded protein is CASSLEGGGELFF.

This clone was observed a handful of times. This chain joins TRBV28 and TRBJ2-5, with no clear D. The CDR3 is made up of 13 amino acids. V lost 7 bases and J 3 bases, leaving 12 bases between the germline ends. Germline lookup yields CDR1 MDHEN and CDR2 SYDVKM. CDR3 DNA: TGTGCCAGCATTAGGGCAGGAAAAGAGACCCAGTACTTC. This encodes CASIRAGKETQYF.

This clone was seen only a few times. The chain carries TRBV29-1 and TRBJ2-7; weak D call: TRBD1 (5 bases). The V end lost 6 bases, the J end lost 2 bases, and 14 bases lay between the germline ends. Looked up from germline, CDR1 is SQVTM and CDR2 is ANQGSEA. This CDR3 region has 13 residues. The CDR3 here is CSVTTRQTYEQYF. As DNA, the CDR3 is TGCAGCGTCACCACCCGACAGACCTACGAGCAGTACTTC.

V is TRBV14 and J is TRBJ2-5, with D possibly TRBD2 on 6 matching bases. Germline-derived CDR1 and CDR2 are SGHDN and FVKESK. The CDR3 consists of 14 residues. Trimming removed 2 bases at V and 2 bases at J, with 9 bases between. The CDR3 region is CASSQLLAQETQYF. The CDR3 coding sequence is TGTGCCAGCAGCCAACTTCTAGCGCAAGAGACCCAGTACTTC.

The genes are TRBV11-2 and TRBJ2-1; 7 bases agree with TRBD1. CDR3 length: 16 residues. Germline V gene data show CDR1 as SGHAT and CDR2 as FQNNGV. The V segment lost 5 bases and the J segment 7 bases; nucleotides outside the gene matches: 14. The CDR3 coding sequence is TGTGCCAGCAGCCCGTTCCCCCCTCAGACAGGGAATGAGCAGTTCTTC. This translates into CASSPFPPQTGNEQFF. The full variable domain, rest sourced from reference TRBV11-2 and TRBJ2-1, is EAGVAQSPRYKIIEKRQSVAFWCNPISGHATLYWYQQILGQGPKLLIQFQNNGVVDDSQLPKDRFSAERLKGVDSTLKIQPAKLEDSAVYLCASSPFPPQTGNEQFFGPGTRLTVL.

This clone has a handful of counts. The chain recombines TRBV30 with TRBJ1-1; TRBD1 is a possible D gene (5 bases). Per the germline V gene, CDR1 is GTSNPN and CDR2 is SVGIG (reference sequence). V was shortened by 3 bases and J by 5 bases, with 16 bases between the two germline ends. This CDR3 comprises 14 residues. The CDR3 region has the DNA TGTGCCTGGAGAAAGGAGGGGATGGGGACTGAAGCTTTCTTT. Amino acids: CAWRKEGMGTEAFF.

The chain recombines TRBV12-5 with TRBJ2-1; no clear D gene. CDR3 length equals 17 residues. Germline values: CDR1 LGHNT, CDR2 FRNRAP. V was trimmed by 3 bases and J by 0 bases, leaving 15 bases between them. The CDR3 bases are TGTGCTAGTGGTTTAGCCCGGACCGCCTACTCCTACAATGAGCAGTTCTTC. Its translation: CASGLARTAYSYNEQFF.